This TCR beta chain was sequenced during a study of T cells in severe cutaneous drug reactions. As for the study in general: Culprit drug assignment used the Naranjo algorithm and the ALDEN algorithm.

Bulk and single-cell libraries used iRepertoire multiplex PCR with TCR subtype-specific primers. Multiplex PCR targeting V, D and J genes made bulk TCR beta libraries. Each sample contributed roughly 100-500 ng of RNA for bulk libraries. Following a re-call of the multiplex PCR reads, TCRdb has one entry per CDR3 protein and lacks DNA. This sample contains around 550 distinct CDR3 sequences. Sequenced patients had Stevens-Johnson syndrome or toxic epidermal necrolysis caused by carbamazepine. This CDR3 is 15 amino acids long. Germline CDR1 reads SQVTM; CDR2 reads ANQGSEA. The sequenced sample was PBMCs. The TCR sequence derives from a human donor with Stevens-Johnson syndrome, a severe cutaneous drug reaction. The genes are TRBV29-1 and TRBJ2-4; TCRdb proposes TRBD2, but this gene call is untestable without DNA. CDR3 in amino acids: CSVEDTGPRRDIQYF.